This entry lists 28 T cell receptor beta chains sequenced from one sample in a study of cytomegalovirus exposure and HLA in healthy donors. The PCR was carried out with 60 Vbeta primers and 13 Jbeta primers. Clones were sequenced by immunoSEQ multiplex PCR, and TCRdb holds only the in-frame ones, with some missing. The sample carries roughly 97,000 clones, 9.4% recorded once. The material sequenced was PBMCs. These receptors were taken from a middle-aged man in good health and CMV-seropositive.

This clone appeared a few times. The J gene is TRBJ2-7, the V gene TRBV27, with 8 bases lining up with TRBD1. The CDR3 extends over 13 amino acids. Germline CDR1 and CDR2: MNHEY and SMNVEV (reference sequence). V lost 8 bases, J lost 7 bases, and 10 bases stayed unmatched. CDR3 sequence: CASGRAGGREQYF. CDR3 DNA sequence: TGTGCCAGCGGAAGAGCAGGGGGCAGGGAGCAGTACTTC.

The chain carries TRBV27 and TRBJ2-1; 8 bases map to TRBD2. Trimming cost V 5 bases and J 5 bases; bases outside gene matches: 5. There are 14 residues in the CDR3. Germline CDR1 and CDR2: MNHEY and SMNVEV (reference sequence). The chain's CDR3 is CASSLRGGNNEQFF. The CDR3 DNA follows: TGTGCCAGCAGTCTCCGCGGGGGGAACAATGAGCAGTTCTTC.

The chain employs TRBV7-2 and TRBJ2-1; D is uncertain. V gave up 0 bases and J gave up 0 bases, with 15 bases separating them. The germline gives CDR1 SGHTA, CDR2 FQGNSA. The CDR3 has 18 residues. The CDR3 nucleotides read TGTGCCAGCAGCTTAGCGGTATTGAGTCTGAGCTCCTACAATGAGCAGTTCTTC. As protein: CASSLAVLSLSSYNEQFF.

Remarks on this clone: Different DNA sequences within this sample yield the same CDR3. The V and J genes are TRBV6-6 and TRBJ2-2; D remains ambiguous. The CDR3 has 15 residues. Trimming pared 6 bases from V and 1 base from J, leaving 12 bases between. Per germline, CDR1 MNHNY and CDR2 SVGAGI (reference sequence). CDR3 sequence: CASSDILENTGELFF. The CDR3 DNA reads TGTGCCAGCAGCGACATCTTAGAGAACACCGGGGAGCTGTTTTTT.

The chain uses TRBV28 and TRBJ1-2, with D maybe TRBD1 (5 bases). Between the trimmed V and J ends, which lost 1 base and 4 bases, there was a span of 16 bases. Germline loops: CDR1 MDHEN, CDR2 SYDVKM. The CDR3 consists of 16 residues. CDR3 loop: CASSLSLGGVPYGYTF. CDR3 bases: TGTGCCAGCAGTTTATCCTTGGGGGGAGTTCCCTATGGCTACACCTTC.

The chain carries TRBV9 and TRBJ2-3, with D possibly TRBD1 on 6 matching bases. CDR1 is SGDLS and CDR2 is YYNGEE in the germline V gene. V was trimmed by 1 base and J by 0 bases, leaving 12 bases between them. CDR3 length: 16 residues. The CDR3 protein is CASSVYSGESTDTQYF. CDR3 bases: TGTGCCAGCAGCGTATATTCAGGGGAAAGCACAGATACGCAGTATTTT.

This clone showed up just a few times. The CDR3 spells CASSLTSKSGTQYF. CDR3 sequence (DNA): TGTGCCAGCAGCTTAACAAGCAAGTCAGGGACCCAGTACTTC. V is TRBV7-3 and J is TRBJ2-5, with D hard to call. Germline-derived CDR1 and CDR2 are SGHTA and FQGTGA. This CDR3 has 14 amino acids. Trimming removed 0 bases at V and 7 bases at J, with 12 bases between.

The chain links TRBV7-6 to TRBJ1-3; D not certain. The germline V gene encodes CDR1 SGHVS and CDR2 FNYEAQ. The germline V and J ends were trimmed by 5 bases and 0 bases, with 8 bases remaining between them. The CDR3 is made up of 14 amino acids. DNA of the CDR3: TGTGCCAGCAGCCCCTCCTTCTCTGGAAACACCATATATTTT. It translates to CASSPSFSGNTIYF.

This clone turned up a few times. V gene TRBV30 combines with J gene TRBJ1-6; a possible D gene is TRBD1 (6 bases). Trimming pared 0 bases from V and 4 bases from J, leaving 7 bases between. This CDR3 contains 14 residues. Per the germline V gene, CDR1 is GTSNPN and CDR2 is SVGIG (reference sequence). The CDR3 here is CAWSVQGYNSPLHF. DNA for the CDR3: TGTGCCTGGAGTGTGCAGGGGTATAATTCACCCCTCCACTTT.

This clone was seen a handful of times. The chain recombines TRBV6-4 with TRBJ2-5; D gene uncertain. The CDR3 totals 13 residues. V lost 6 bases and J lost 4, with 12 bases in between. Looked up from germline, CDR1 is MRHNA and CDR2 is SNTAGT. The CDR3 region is CASSPGPAETQYF. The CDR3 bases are TGTGCCAGCAGCCCGGGTCCGGCAGAGACCCAGTACTTC.

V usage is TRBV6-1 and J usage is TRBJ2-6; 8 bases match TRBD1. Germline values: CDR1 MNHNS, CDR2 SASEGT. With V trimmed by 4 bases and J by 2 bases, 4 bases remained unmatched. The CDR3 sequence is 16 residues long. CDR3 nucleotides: TGTGCCAGCAGTGGGGGACAGGCGGCTGGGGCCAACGTCCTGACTTTC. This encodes CASSGGQAAGANVLTF.

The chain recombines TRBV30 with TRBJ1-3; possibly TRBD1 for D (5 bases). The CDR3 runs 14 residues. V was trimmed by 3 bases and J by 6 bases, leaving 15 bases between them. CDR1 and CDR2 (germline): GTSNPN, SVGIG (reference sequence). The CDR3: CAWRGQGLTNTIYF. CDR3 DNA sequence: TGTGCCTGGAGAGGGCAGGGTCTAACAAACACCATATATTTT.

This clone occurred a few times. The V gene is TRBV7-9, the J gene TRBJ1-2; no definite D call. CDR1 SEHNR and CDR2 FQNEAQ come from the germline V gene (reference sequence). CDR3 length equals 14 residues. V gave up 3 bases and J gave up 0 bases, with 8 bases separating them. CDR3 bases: TGTGCCAGCAGCTTTTCCGGGGCTAACTATGGCTACACCTTC. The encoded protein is CASSFSGANYGYTF.

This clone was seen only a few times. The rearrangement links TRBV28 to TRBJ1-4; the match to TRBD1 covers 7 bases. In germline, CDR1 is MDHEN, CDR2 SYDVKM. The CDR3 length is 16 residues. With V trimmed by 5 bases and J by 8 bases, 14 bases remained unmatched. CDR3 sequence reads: CASSPLRQGVSEKLFF. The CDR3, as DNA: TGTGCCAGCAGTCCTCTCAGACAGGGAGTGTCCGAAAAACTGTTTTTT.

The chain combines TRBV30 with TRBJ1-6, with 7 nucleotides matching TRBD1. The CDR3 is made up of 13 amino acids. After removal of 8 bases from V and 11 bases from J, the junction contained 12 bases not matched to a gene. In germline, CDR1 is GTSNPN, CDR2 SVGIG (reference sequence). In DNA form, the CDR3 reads TGTGCCATGGAGGTACAGGGGAATCCACCCCTCCACTTT. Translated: CAMEVQGNPPLHF.

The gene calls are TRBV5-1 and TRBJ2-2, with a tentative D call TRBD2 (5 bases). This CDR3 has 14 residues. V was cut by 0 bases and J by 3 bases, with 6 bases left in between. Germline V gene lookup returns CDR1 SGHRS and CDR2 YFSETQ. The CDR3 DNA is TGCGCCAGCAGCTTGGTAGCGTACACCGGGGAGCTGTTTTTT. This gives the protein CASSLVAYTGELFF. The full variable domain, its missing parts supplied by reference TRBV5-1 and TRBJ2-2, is KAGVTQTPRYLIKTRGQQVTLSCSPISGHRSVSWYQQTPGQGLQFLFEYFSETQRNKGNFPGRFSGRQFSNSRSEMNVSTLELGDSALYLCASSLVAYTGELFFGEGSRLTVL.

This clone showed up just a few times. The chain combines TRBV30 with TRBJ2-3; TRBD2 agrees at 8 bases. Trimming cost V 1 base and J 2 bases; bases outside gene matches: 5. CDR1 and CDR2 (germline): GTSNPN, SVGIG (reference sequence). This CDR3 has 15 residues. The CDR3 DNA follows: TGTGCCTGGAGTGGGCTAGCGGGTATCACAGATACGCAGTATTTT. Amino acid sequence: CAWSGLAGITDTQYF. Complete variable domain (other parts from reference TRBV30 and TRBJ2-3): SQTIHQWPATLVQPVGSPLSLECTVEGTSNPNLYWYRQAAGRGLQLLFYSVGIGQISSEVPQNLSASRPQDRQFILSSKKLLLSDSGFYLCAWSGLAGITDTQYFGPGTRLTVL.

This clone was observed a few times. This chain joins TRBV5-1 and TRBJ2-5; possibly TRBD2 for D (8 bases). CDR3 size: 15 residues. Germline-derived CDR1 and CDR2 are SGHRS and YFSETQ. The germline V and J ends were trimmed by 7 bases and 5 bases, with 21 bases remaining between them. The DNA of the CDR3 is TGCGCCAGCCTCCAGGGGGGGGCGGGAGGCGAGACCCAGTACTTC. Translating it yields CASLQGGAGGETQYF.

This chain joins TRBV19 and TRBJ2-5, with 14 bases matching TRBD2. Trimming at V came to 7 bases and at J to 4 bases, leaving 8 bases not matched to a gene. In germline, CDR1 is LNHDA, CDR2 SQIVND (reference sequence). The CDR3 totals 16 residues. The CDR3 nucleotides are TGTGCCAGTACCACGACTAGCGGGAGGGCCGTAGAGACCCAGTACTTC. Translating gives CASTTTSGRAVETQYF.

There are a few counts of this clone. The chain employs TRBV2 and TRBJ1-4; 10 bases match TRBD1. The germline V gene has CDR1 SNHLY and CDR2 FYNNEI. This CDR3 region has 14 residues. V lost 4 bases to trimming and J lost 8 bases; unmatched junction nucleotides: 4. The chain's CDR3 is CASSGDRGAEKLFF. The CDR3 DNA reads TGTGCCAGCAGTGGGGACAGGGGCGCGGAAAAACTGTTTTTT.

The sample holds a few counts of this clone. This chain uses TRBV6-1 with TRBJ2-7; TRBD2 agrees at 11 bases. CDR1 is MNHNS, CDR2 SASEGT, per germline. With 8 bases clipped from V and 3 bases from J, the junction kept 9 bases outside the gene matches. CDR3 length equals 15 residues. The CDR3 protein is CASRTTSGTGYEQYF. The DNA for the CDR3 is TGTGCCAGCCGAACGACTAGCGGGACGGGCTACGAGCAGTACTTC.

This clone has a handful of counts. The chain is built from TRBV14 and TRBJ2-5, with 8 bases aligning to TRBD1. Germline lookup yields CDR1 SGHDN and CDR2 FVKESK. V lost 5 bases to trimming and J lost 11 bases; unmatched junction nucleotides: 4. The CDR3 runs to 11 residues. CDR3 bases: TGTGCCAGCAGCACCGGACAGGGACAGTACTTC. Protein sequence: CASSTGQGQYF.

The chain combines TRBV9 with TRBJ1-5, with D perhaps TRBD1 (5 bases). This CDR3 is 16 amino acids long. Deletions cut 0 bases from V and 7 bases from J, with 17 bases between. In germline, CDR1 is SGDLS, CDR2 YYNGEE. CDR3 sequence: CASSVALIKGLQPQHF. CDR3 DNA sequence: TGTGCCAGCAGCGTAGCTCTTATAAAGGGGTTGCAGCCCCAGCATTTT.

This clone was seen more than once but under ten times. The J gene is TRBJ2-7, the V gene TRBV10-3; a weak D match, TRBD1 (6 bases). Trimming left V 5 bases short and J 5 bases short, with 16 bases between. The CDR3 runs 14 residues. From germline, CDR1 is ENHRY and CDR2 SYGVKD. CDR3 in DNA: TGTGCCATCAGTATGGCGGCAGGGGTGGACGAGCAGTACTTC. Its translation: CAISMAAGVDEQYF.

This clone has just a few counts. CDR3 nucleotides: TGCGCCAGCAGCAGGACCGCAGGGTCCCCTGAAGCTTTCTTT. This gives the protein CASSRTAGSPEAFF. The rearrangement links TRBV5-1 to TRBJ1-1; weak D call: TRBD1 (5 bases). Trimming removed 4 bases from V and 6 bases from J, with 16 bases in between. The CDR3 has 14 amino acids. Germline V gives CDR1 SGHRS, CDR2 YFSETQ.

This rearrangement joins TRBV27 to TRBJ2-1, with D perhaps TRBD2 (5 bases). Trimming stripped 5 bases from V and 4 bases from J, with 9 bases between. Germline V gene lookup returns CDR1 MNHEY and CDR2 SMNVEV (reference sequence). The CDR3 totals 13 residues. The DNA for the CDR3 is TGTGCCAGCAGTGATGGGAGTTACAATGAGCAGTTCTTC. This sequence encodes CASSDGSYNEQFF.

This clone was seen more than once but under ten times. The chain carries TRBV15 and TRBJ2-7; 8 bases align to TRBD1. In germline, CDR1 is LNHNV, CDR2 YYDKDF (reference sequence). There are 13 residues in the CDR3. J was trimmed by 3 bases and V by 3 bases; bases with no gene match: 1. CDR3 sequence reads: CATSSGQGYEQYF. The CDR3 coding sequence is TGTGCCACCAGCAGCGGACAGGGCTACGAGCAGTACTTC.

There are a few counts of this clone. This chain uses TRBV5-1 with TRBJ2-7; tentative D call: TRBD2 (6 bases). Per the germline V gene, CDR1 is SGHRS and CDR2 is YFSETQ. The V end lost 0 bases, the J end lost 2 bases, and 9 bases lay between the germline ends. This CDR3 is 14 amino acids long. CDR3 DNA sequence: TGCGCCAGCAGCTTGGGGGACTTCGCCTACGAGCAGTACTTC. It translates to CASSLGDFAYEQYF.